This T cell receptor beta chain was identified during a study of blood T cells in healthy people across ages. Germline CDR1 DFQATT, CDR2 SNEGSKA (reference sequence). Trimming took 5 bases from V and 2 from J, leaving 10 bases between them. The CDR3 has 13 amino acids. Using a J-beta primer mix together with a sample-barcoded 5' primer, a second PCR was run for roughly 7 to 12 cycles. TCRdb ran MiXCR on the 5' RACE reads and lists one entry per CDR3 protein. This table has 1.8 million or so distinct CDR3 sequences, roughly two fifths appearing once. This rearrangement joins TRBV20-1 to TRBJ1-5; D possibly corresponds to TRBD1 (5 bases). The TCR sequence derives from a human donor in good health. The sequencing input was blood. CDR3 region: CSAGDSRNQPQHF. The CDR3 nucleotides read TGCAGTGCTGGGGACTCACGCAATCAGCCCCAGCATTTT.